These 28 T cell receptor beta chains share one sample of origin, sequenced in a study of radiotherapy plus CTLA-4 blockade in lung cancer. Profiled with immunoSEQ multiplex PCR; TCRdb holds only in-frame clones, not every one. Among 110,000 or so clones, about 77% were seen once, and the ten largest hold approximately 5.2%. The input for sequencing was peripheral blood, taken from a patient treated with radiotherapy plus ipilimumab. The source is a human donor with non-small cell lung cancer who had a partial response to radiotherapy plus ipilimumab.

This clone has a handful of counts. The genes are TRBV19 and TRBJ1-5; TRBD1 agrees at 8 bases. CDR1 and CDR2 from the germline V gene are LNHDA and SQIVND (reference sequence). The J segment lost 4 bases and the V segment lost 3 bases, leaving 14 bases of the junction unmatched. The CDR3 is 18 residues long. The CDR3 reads CASSIGDRPLRGNQPQHF. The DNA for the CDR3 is TGTGCCAGTAGTATTGGGGACAGGCCCCTTAGGGGAAATCAGCCCCAGCATTTT.

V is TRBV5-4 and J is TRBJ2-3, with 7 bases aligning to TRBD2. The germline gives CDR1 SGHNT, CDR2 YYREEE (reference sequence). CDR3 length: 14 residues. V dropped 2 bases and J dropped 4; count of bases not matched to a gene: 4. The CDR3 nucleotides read TGTGCCAGCAGCTTAGGCGGGAGCGCAGATACGCAGTATTTT. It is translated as CASSLGGSADTQYF. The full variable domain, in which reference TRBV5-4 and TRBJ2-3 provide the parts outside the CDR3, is ETGVTQSPTHLIKTRGQQVTLRCSSQSGHNTVSWYQQALGQGPQFIFQYYREEENGRGNFPPRFSGLQFPNYSSELNVNALELDDSALYLCASSLGGSADTQYFGPGTRLTVL.

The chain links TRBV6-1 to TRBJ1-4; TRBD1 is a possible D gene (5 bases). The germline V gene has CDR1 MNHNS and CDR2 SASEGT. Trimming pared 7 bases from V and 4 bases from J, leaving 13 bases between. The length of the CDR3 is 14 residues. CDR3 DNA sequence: TGTGCCAGCACGTTGGACACAAATAATGAAAAACTGTTTTTT. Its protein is CASTLDTNNEKLFF.

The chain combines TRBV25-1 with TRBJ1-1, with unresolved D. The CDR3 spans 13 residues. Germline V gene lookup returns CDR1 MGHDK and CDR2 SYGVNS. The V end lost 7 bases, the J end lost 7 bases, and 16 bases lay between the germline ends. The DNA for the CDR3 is TGTGCCAGCAATAATCGGCAGAGCGATGAAGCTTTCTTT. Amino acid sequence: CASNNRQSDEAFF.

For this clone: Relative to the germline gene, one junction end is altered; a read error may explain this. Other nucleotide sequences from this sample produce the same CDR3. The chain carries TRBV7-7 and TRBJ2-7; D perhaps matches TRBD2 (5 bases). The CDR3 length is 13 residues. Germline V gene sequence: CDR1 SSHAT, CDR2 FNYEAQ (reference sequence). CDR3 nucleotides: TGTGCTAGCAGCCGGGGTAAAACCTACGAGCAGTACTTC. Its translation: CASSRGKTYEQYF.

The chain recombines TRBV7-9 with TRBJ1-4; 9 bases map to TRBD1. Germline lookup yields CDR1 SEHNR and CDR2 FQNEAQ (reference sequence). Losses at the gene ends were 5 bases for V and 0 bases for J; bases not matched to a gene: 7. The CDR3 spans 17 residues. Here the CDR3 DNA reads TGTGCCAGCAGCCTGGGACAGGGCTTAGCAACTAATGAAAAACTGTTTTTT. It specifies CASSLGQGLATNEKLFF.

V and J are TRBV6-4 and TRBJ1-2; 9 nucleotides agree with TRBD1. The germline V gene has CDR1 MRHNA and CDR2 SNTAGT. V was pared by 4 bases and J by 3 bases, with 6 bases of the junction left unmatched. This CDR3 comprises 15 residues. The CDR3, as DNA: TGTGCCAGCAGTGTAACAGGGGGCTCGGACTATGGCTACACCTTC. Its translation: CASSVTGGSDYGYTF.

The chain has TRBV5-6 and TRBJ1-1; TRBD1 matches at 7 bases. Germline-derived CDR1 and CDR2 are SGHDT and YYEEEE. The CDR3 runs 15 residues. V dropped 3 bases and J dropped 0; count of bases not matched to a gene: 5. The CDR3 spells CASSWGQLMNTEAFF. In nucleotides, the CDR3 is TGTGCCAGCAGCTGGGGACAGCTCATGAACACTGAAGCTTTCTTT.

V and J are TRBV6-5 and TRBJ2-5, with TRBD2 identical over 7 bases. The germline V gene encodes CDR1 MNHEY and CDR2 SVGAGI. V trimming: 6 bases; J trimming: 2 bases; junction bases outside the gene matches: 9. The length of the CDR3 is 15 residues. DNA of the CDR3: TGTGCCAGCAGAGTGAGACTAGCCCTGCAAGAGACCCAGTACTTC. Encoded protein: CASRVRLALQETQYF.

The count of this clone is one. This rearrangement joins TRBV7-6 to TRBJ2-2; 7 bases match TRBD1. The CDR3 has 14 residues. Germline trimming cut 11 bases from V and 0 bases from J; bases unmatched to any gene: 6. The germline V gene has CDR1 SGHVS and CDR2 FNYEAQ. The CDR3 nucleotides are TGTGCCGGATCCGGGACAGCGAACACCGGGGAGCTGTTTTTT. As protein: CAGSGTANTGELFF.

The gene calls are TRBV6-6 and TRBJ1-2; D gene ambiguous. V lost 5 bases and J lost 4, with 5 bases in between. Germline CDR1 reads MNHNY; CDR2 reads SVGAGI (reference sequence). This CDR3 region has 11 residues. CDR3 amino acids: CASSDTYGYTF. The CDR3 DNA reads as TGTGCCAGCAGTGACACCTATGGCTACACCTTC.

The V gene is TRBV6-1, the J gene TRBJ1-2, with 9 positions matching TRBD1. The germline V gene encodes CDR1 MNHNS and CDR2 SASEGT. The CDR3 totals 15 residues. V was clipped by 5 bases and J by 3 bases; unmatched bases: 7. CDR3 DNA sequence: TGTGCCAGCAGTTTACAGGGGGCGGCGGACTATGGCTACACCTTC. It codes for CASSLQGAADYGYTF.

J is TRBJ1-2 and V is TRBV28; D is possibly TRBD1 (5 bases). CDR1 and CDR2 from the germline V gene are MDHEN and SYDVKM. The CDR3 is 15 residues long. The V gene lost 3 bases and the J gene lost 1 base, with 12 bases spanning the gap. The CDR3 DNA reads TGTGCCAGCAGTTTCGGGGGTTTGGGTAACTATGGCTACACCTTC. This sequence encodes CASSFGGLGNYGYTF.

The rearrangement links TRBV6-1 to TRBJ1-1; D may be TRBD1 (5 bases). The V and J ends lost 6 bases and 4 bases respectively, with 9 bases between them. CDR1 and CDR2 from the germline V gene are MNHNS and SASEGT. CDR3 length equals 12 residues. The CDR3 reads CASSHGGTEAFF. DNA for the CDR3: TGTGCCAGCAGCCACGGGGGCACTGAAGCTTTCTTT.

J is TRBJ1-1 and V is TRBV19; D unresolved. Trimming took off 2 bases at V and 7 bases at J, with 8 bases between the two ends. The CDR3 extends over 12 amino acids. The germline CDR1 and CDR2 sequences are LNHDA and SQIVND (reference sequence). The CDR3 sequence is CASSILGHEAFF. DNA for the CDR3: TGTGCCAGTAGTATATTGGGCCATGAAGCTTTCTTT.

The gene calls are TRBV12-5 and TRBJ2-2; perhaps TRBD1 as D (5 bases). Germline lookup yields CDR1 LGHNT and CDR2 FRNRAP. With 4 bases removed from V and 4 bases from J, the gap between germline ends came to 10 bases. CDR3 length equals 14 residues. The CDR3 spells CASGSGFITGELFF. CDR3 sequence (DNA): TGTGCTAGTGGTTCAGGGTTTATCACCGGGGAGCTGTTTTTT.

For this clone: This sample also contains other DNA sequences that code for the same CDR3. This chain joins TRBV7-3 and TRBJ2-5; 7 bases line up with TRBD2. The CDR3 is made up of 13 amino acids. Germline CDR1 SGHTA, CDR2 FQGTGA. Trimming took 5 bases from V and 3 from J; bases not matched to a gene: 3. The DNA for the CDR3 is TGTGCCAGCAGCCCCAGCGGGAAAGAGACCCAGTACTTC. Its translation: CASSPSGKETQYF. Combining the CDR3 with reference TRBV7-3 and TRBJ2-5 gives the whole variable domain GAGVSQTPSNKVTEKGKYVELRCDPISGHTALYWYRQSLGQGPEFLIYFQGTGAADDSGLPNDRFFAVRPEGSVSTLKIQRTERGDSAVYLCASSPSGKETQYFGPGTRLLVL.

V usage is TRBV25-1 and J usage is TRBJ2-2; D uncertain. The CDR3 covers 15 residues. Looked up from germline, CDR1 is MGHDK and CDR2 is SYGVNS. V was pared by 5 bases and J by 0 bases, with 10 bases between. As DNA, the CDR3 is TGTGCCAGCAGTTCACGGCAGGCGAACACCGGGGAGCTGTTTTTT. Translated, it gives CASSSRQANTGELFF.

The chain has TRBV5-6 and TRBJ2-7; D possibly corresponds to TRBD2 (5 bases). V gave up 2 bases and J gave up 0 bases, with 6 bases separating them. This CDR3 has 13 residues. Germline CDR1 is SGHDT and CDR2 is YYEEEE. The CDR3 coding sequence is TGTGCCAGCAGCTTAGGGAGCTCCTACGAGCAGTACGTC. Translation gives CASSLGSSYEQYV.

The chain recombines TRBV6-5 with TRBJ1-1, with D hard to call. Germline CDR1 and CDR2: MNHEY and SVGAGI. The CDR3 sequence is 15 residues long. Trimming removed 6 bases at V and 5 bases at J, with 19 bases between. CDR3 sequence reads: CASSTLEPSDTEAFF. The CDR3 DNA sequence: TGTGCCAGCAGCACCCTTGAGCCGTCTGATACTGAAGCTTTCTTT.

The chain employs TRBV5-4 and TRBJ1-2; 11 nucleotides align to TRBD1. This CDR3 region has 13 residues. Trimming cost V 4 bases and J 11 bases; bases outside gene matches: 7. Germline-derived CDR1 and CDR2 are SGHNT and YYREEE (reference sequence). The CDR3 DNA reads TGTGCCAGCAGCCCCCCCGGGGACAGGGGGTACACCTTC. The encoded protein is CASSPPGDRGYTF.

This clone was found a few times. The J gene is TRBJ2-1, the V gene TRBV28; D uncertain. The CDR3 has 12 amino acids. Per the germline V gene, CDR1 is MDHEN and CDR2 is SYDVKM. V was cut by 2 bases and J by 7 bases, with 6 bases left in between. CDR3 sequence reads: CASSLLGNEQFF. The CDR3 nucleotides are TGTGCCAGCAGTTTACTCGGGAATGAGCAGTTCTTC.

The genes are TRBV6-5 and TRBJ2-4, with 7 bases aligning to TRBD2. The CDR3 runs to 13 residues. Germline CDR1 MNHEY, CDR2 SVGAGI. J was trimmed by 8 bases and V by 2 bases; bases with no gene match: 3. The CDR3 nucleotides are TGTGCCAGCAGTTACGGGAGGGACGACATTCAGTACTTC. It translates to CASSYGRDDIQYF.

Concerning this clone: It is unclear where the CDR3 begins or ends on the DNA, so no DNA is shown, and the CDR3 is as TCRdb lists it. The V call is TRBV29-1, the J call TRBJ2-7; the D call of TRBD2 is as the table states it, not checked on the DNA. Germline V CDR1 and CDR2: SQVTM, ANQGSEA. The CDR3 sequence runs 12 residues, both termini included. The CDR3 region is CSVEVAGGSLYV.

CDR3 nucleotides: TGTGCCAGCAGGCCTTCGGGTATCCTCTACAATGAGCAGTTCTTC. Its translation: CASRPSGILYNEQFF. This sequence joins TRBV6-6 and TRBJ2-1; D uncertain. CDR3 length equals 15 residues. Per the germline V gene, CDR1 is MNHNY and CDR2 is SVGAGI (reference sequence). V was pared by 6 bases and J by 3 bases, with 15 bases between.

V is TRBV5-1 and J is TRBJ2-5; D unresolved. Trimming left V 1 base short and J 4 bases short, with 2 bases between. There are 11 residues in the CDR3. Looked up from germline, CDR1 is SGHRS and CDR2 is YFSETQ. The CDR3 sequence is CASSLRETQYF. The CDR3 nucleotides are TGCGCCAGCAGCTTGCGAGAGACCCAGTACTTC.

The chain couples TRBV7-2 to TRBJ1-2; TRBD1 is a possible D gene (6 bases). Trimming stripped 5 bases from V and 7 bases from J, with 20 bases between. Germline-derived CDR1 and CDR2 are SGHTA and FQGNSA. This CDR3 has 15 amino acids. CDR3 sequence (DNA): TGTGCCAGCAGCCCGATCGAACAGGGAGTGTCTGGCTACACCTTC. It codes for CASSPIEQGVSGYTF.

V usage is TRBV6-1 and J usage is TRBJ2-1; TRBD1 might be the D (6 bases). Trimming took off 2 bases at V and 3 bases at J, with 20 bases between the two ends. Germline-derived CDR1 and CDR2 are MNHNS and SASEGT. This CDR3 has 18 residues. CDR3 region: CASSEKSGQDRYYNEQFF. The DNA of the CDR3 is TGTGCCAGCAGTGAAAAGTCGGGTCAGGACAGATACTACAATGAGCAGTTCTTC.